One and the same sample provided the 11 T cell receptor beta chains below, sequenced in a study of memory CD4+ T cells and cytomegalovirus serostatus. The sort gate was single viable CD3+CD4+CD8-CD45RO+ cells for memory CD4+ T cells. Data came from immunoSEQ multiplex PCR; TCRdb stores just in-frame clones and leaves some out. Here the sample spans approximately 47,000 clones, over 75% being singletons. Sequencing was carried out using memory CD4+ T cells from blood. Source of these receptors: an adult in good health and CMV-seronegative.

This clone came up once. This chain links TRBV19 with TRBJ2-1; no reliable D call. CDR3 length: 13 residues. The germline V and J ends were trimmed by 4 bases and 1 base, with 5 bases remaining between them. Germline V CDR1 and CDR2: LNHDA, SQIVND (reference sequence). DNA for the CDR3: TGTGCCAGTAGTAGTCGGTCCTACAATGAGCAGTTCTTC. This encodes CASSSRSYNEQFF.

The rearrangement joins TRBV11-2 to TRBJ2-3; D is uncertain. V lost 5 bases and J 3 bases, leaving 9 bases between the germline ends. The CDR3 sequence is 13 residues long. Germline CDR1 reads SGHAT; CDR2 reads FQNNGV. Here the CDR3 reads CASSVSPTDTQYF. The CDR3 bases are TGTGCCAGCAGCGTAAGCCCGACAGATACGCAGTATTTT. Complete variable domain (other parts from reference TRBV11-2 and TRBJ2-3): EAGVAQSPRYKIIEKRQSVAFWCNPISGHATLYWYQQILGQGPKLLIQFQNNGVVDDSQLPKDRFSAERLKGVDSTLKIQPAKLEDSAVYLCASSVSPTDTQYFGPGTRLTVL.

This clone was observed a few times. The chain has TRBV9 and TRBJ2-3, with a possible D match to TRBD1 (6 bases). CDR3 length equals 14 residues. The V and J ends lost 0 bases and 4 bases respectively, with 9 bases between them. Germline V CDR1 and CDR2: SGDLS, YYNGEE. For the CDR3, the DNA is TGTGCCAGCAGCGTAGGGGCAGGGGCAGATACGCAGTATTTT. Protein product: CASSVGAGADTQYF.

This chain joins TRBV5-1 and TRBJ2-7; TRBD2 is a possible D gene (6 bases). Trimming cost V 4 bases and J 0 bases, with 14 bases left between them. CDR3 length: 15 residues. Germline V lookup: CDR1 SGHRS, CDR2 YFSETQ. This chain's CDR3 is CASSPGVAVSYEQYF. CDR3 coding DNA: TGCGCCAGCAGCCCCGGGGTAGCGGTCTCCTACGAGCAGTACTTC.

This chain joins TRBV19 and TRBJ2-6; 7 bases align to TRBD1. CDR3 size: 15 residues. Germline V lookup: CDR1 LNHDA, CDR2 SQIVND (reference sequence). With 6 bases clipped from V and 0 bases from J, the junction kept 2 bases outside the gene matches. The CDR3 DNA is TGTGCCAGTAGGACAGGGAGCTCTGGGGCCAACGTCCTGACTTTC. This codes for CASRTGSSGANVLTF.

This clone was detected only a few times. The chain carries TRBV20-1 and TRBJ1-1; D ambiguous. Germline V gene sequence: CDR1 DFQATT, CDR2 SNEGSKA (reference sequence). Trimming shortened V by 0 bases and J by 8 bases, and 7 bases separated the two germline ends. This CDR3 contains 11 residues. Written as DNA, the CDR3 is TGCAGTGCTAGAGACGGTCGGGAAGCTTTCTTT. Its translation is CSARDGREAFF.

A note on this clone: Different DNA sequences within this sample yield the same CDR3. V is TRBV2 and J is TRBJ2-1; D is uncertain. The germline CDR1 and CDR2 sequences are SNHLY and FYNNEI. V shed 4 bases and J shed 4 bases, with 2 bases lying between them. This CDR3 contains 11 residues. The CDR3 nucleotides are TGTGCCAGCAGTGGTTACAATGAGCAGTTCTTC. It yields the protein CASSGYNEQFF.

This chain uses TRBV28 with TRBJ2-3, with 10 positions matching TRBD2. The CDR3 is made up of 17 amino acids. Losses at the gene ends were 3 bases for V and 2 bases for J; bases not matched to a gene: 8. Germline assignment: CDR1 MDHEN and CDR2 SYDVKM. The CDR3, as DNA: TGTGCCAGCAGTTTGGTCCTCCTAGCGGGAGCCACAGATACGCAGTATTTT. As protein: CASSLVLLAGATDTQYF.

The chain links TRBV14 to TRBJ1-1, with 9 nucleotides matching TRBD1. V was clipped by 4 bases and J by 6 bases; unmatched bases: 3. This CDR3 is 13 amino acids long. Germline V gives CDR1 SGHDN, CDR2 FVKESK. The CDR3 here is CASSRRQGAEAFF. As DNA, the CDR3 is TGTGCCAGCAGCCGCAGACAGGGGGCTGAAGCTTTCTTT.

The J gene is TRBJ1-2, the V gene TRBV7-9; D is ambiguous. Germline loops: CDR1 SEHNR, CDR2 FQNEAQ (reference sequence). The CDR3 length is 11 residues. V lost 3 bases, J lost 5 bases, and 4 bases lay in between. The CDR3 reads CASSFEYGYTF. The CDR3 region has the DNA TGTGCCAGCAGCTTCGAATATGGCTACACCTTC.

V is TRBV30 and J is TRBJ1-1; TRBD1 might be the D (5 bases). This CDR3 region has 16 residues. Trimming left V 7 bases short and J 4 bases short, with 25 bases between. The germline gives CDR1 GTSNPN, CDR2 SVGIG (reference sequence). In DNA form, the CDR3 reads TGTGCCTTAGGGGCAGGCTACCGAAAGAGGAGCACTGAAGCTTTCTTT. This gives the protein CALGAGYRKRSTEAFF.